The 16 T cell receptor beta chains in this list originate from one sample, sequenced in a study of T cell changes during pregnancy in multiple sclerosis. Measured with immunoSEQ multiplex PCR; TCRdb has only the in-frame clones, and not every one. The data hold tens of thousands of clones, with roughly 89% observed a single time. The sample here was peripheral blood, taken after pregnancy. Receptor source: a female donor in good health, enrolled as a control in a pregnancy study.

This clone was detected only once. CDR3 DNA sequence: TGCAGCGCGTCCCACAGCGGGAGTGTCAATGAGCAGTTCTTC. Its protein is CSASHSGSVNEQFF. The rearrangement uses TRBV29-1 and TRBJ2-1; 8 nucleotides align to TRBD2. The CDR3 is made up of 14 amino acids. Germline V lookup: CDR1 SQVTM, CDR2 ANQGSEA. V shed 7 bases, J shed 6 bases, and the junction held 11 bases outside the gene matches.

The V gene is TRBV19, the J gene TRBJ2-3; D uncertain. V was pared by 3 bases and J by 4 bases, with 8 bases between. Germline V gene data show CDR1 as LNHDA and CDR2 as SQIVND (reference sequence). The CDR3 has 13 residues. CDR3 coding DNA: TGTGCCAGTAGTATTCAGGCTCCAGATACGCAGTATTTT. Its protein is CASSIQAPDTQYF.

The J gene is TRBJ2-7, the V gene TRBV19, with a tentative D call TRBD2 (5 bases). The CDR3 length is 15 residues. With 5 bases removed from V and 7 bases from J, the gap between germline ends came to 21 bases. Germline lookup yields CDR1 LNHDA and CDR2 SQIVND (reference sequence). CDR3 DNA sequence: TGTGCCAGTAGTCTCTCCCGGCCCCCCCCGGGGGAGCAGTACTTC. The encoded protein is CASSLSRPPPGEQYF.

The chain combines TRBV7-2 with TRBJ2-7, with a tentative D call TRBD1 (5 bases). The CDR3 is made up of 13 amino acids. V was shortened by 1 base and J by 2 bases, with 6 bases between the two germline ends. Germline V gene sequence: CDR1 SGHTA, CDR2 FQGNSA. The CDR3: CASSLVGAYEQYF. DNA for the CDR3: TGTGCCAGCAGCTTAGTAGGGGCCTACGAGCAGTACTTC.

The CDR3 here is CASTTGGMNTEAFF. Written as DNA, the CDR3 is TGTGCCAGCACCACCGGGGGGATGAACACTGAAGCTTTCTTT. The chain recombines TRBV7-9 with TRBJ1-1; a weak D match, TRBD1 (5 bases). Germline lookup yields CDR1 SEHNR and CDR2 FQNEAQ (reference sequence). Trimming took off 7 bases at V and 0 bases at J, with 12 bases between the two ends. This CDR3 is built from 14 residues.

The CDR3 region has the DNA TGCAGCGTTGCACAGGTGACCGGGGAGCTGTTTTTT. Translation gives CSVAQVTGELFF. The chain joins TRBV29-1 to TRBJ2-2, with D maybe TRBD1 (5 bases). Germline lookup yields CDR1 SQVTM and CDR2 ANQGSEA. The CDR3 loop spans 12 amino acids. Trimming stripped 4 bases from V and 5 bases from J, with 8 bases between.

In this sample, this clone turned up a few times. The chain is built from TRBV4-1 and TRBJ1-1; maybe TRBD1 (5 bases). The V end lost 1 base, the J end lost 0 bases, and 9 bases lay between the germline ends. The germline V gene has CDR1 MGHRA and CDR2 YSYEKL. The CDR3 loop spans 15 amino acids. The CDR3 nucleotides read TGCGCCAGCAGCCAAGCTCGACAGCTGAACACTGAAGCTTTCTTT. Its translation is CASSQARQLNTEAFF.

The gene calls are TRBV5-1 and TRBJ1-1, with 8 bases that match TRBD1. Germline CDR1 reads SGHRS; CDR2 reads YFSETQ. The V segment lost 4 bases and the J segment 3 bases; nucleotides outside the gene matches: 8. This CDR3 region has 15 residues. CDR3 amino acids: CASSPGQGAHTEAFF. The CDR3 nucleotides are TGCGCCAGCAGCCCCGGGCAGGGGGCGCACACTGAAGCTTTCTTT.

V gene TRBV5-8 combines with J gene TRBJ2-7, with D tentatively TRBD1 (7 bases). The CDR3 runs to 14 residues. Trimming removed 4 bases from V and 3 bases from J, with 14 bases in between. Germline CDR1 reads SGHTS; CDR2 reads YDEGEE. The chain's CDR3 is CASSPRQGGYEQYF. The DNA of the CDR3 is TGTGCCAGCAGCCCTAGACAGGGAGGCTACGAGCAGTACTTC.

V is TRBV27 and J is TRBJ2-7; tentatively, D is TRBD2 (5 bases). With 0 bases removed from V and 4 bases from J, the gap between germline ends came to 7 bases. This CDR3 comprises 13 residues. Per the germline V gene, CDR1 is MNHEY and CDR2 is SMNVEV (reference sequence). CDR3 nucleotide sequence: TGTGCCAGCAGTTTATCGTCGGGGTACGAGCAGTACTTC. This sequence encodes CASSLSSGYEQYF.

The CDR3 loop reads CASSSGQNNEKLFF. The CDR3 nucleotides are TGTGCCAGCAGCTCGGGACAGAATAATGAAAAACTGTTTTTT. The chain carries TRBV5-7 and TRBJ1-4, with 7 bases identical to TRBD1. TRBV5-7 is known as an ORF, though its function is uncertain. V lost 3 bases, J lost 4 bases, and 3 bases stayed unmatched. This CDR3 contains 14 residues.

The rearrangement uses TRBV7-9 and TRBJ2-2; possibly TRBD2 for D (5 bases). The CDR3 is 16 amino acids. Deletions cut 5 bases from V and 1 base from J, with 14 bases between. The germline CDR1 and CDR2 sequences are SEHNR and FQNEAQ (reference sequence). The CDR3 bases are TGTGCCAGCAGCGTCCCCTTCCGGGAGAACACCGGGGAGCTGTTTTTT. Protein sequence: CASSVPFRENTGELFF.

This clone showed up just once. This chain links TRBV27 with TRBJ1-2, with a tentative D call TRBD1 (5 bases). V was pared by 6 bases and J by 2 bases, with 10 bases between. CDR1 is MNHEY and CDR2 is SMNVEV in the germline V gene (reference sequence). This CDR3 has 13 residues. In nucleotides, the CDR3 is TGTGCCAGCAGAATAGGGGTAAACTATGGCTACACCTTC. Its translation is CASRIGVNYGYTF.

The chain links TRBV10-3 to TRBJ1-1, with D unclear. V dropped 3 bases and J dropped 7 bases, with 9 bases sitting between them. This CDR3 is built from 12 residues. Germline V gene data show CDR1 as ENHRY and CDR2 as SYGVKD. CDR3 coding DNA: TGTGCCATCAGTGAATCAAGAGTTGAAGCTTTCTTT. It yields the protein CAISESRVEAFF.

The chain carries TRBV19 and TRBJ2-1; 9 nucleotides agree with TRBD1. The length of the CDR3 is 16 residues. After removal of 5 bases from V and 2 bases from J, the junction contained 7 bases not matched to a gene. CDR1 is LNHDA and CDR2 is SQIVND in the germline V gene (reference sequence). CDR3 nucleotides: TGTGCCAGTAGTTCTCCCGGGACAGGGACCTACAATGAGCAGTTCTTC. Protein: CASSSPGTGTYNEQFF.

The J gene is TRBJ1-2, the V gene TRBV9, with TRBD1 matching 10 bases. CDR3 size: 17 residues. CDR1 and CDR2 from the germline V gene are SGDLS and YYNGEE. V shed 4 bases, J shed 6 bases, and the junction held 15 bases outside the gene matches. The CDR3 DNA reads TGTGCCAGCAGCCAGCGGGCCGGGACAGGGGTTCGGGATGGCTACACCTTC. Translation gives CASSQRAGTGVRDGYTF.